The entry below gives a single T cell receptor (beta chain) sequence along with its context. Its matching antigen is unknown. This entry belongs to a study of T cell responses to AZD1222 COVID-19 vaccine. Findings and limits, study-wide: Clonal diversity may have been underestimated in mostly white British donors.

Assay: immunoSEQ multiplex PCR; the TCRdb copy retains only in-frame clones and omits some. The sample has 150,000 or so clones, more than 85% seen once. The CDR3 is 11 amino acids. The ends were cut back, 6 bases at V and 9 bases at J, with 11 bases in the middle. In germline, CDR1 is MNHEY, CDR2 SMNVEV (reference sequence). Sequencing used peripheral blood, obtained 28 days after the second AZD1222 dose. This chain uses TRBV27 with TRBJ1-1, with unresolved D. The receptor's source is an adult who received the AZD1222 COVID-19 vaccine. CDR3 region: CASRRGGQAFF. CDR3 coding DNA: TGTGCCAGCAGGAGAGGCGGGCAAGCTTTCTTT.